Here is one T cell receptor (beta chain) with its context. The antigen is undetermined. This entry comes from a study of cytomegalovirus exposure and HLA in healthy donors. Study-wide background: Researchers previously reported finding 90 million to 120 million unique TCR beta sequences from 150 million to 200 million T cells. Study-wide results and caveats: Trimming of TCR beta V- and J-genes showed a link, identified in a later analysis, to a missense DCLRE1C variant. Reports showed the classifier diagnosing cytomegalovirus status with high specificity and sensitivity.

V shed 5 bases and J 3 bases; nucleotides not matched to a gene: 3. The CDR3 contains 14 residues. From germline, CDR1 is MNHEY and CDR2 SMNVEV (reference sequence). This PCR relied on a set of 60 Vbeta primers and 13 Jbeta primers. Method: immunoSEQ multiplex PCR; TCRdb's copy keeps in-frame clones and lacks some. The sample yields 210,000 or so clones, 82% seen once. The rearrangement joins TRBV27 to TRBJ1-4, with 7 bases aligning to TRBD1. This receptor was taken from a woman between 40 and 50 years old in good health and CMV-seronegative. Sequences were obtained from PBMCs. DNA for the CDR3: TGTGCCAGCAGTAGACAGGGTCCTAATGAAAAACTGTTTTTT. Translating gives CASSRQGPNEKLFF. Using reference TRBV27 and TRBJ1-4 for the parts outside the CDR3, the full variable domain is EAQVTQNPRYLITVTGKKLTVTCSQNMNHEYMSWYRQDPGLGLRQIYYSMNVEVTDKGDVPEGYKVSRKEKRNFPLILESPSPNQTSLYFCASSRQGPNEKLFFGSGTQLSVL.